This T cell receptor beta chain was identified in a study of CD8 T cells in ankylosing spondylitis. Whole-study findings and limits: Seven to nine highly homologous variants made up a TCR beta motif, and this motif appeared characteristic of ankylosing spondylitis blood.

There are 15 residues in the CDR3. V was cut by 4 bases and J by 5 bases, with 21 bases left in between. Germline loops: CDR1 SQVTM, CDR2 ANQGSEA. It was by quantitative 5'-RACE with molecular barcodes that TCR beta libraries were made. TCRdb reanalysed the 5' RACE reads using MiXCR and keeps one entry per CDR3 protein. This table holds some 800,000 distinct CDR3 sequences, roughly 10% found once. The table lists this clonotype with many counts. The antigen is unknown. The chain joins TRBV29-1 to TRBJ2-7; maybe TRBD1 (8 bases). Sequencing used blood, either unsorted or a sorted T cell fraction (not recorded which). The TCR was taken from a male donor with ankylosing spondylitis. The CDR3 loop reads CSVAGGGGKGDEQYF. The CDR3 coding sequence is TGCAGCGTTGCAGGGGGCGGGGGCAAAGGGGACGAGCAGTACTTC.